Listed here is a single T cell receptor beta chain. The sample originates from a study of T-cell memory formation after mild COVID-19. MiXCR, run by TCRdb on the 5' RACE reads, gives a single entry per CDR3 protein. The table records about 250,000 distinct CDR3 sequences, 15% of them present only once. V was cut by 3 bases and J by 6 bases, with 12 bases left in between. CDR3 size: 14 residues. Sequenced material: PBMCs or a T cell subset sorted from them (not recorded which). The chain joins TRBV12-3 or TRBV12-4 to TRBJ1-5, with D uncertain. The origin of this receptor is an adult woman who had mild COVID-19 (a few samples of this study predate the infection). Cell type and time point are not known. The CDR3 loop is CASSLLGDGQPQHF. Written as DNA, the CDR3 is TGTGCCAGCAGTTTGTTGGGAGATGGTCAGCCCCAGCATTTT.